These 10 T cell receptor beta chains were all obtained from the same sample, sequenced in a study of blood T cells in healthy people across ages. Together with a sample-barcoded 5' primer, a J-beta primer mix was included in a second PCR lasting about 7 to 11 cycles. TCRdb reprocessed the 5' RACE reads via MiXCR and lists one record per CDR3 protein. Of approximately 900,000 distinct CDR3 sequences listed, roughly 29% were seen once; the top ten hold roughly 10%. A further study also used this sample, focusing on T cells of mothers and their children.

Input material: blood. The source is a woman in her thirties or forties in good health.

This clonotype has ten or more counts. The V gene is TRBV29-1, the J gene TRBJ2-7; 10 positions match TRBD2. The CDR3 loop spans 13 amino acids. The V segment lost 6 bases and the J segment 3 bases; nucleotides outside the gene matches: 5. CDR1 and CDR2 (germline): SQVTM, ANQGSEA. DNA for the CDR3: TGCAGCGTCGGTGGACTAGCGGTCTACGAGCAGTACTTC. Amino acids: CSVGGLAVYEQYF.

The chain has TRBV5-4 and TRBJ2-1; tentatively, D is TRBD2 (6 bases). V shed 1 base and J shed 8 bases, with 16 bases lying between them. The CDR3 spans 15 residues. Germline V gene lookup returns CDR1 SGHNT and CDR2 YYREEE (reference sequence). In DNA, the CDR3 is TGTGCCAGCAGCTTGTGGGGGACCGGGAGCGATGAGCAGTTCTTC. Encoded protein: CASSLWGTGSDEQFF. Supplemented by reference TRBV5-4 and TRBJ2-1, the full variable domain reads ETGVTQSPTHLIKTRGQQVTLRCSSQSGHNTVSWYQQALGQGPQFIFQYYREEENGRGNFPPRFSGLQFPNYSSELNVNALELDDSALYLCASSLWGTGSDEQFFGPGTRLTVL.

Only a few counts were recorded for this clonotype. CDR3 protein: CASSHSGGTDEQFF. CDR3 nucleotides: TGTGCCAGCAGCCATAGCGGGGGGACGGATGAGCAGTTCTTC. This chain joins TRBV4-2 and TRBJ2-1, with 10 bases that match TRBD2. The V gene end was trimmed by 3 bases and the J gene end by 8 bases; junction bases not matched to a gene: 4. Germline assignment: CDR1 LGHNA and CDR2 YNFKEQ. CDR3 length: 14 residues.

The rearrangement uses TRBV3-1 and TRBJ1-1; tentative D call: TRBD1 (5 bases). Germline CDR1 LGHDT, CDR2 YNNKEL (reference sequence). Trimming removed 3 bases at V and 3 bases at J, with 11 bases between. The CDR3 totals 14 residues. For the CDR3, the DNA is TGTGCCAGCAGCCAGGATAACAGGTACACTGAAGCTTTCTTT. It specifies CASSQDNRYTEAFF. The full variable domain, its missing parts supplied by reference TRBV3-1 and TRBJ1-1, is DTAVSQTPKYLVTQMGNDKSIKCEQNLGHDTMYWYKQDSKKFLKIMFSYNNKELIINETVPNRFSPKSPDKAHLNLHINSLELGDSAVYFCASSQDNRYTEAFFGQGTRLTVV.

This clonotype was detected ten times or more. V is TRBV6-4 and J is TRBJ1-2; TRBD1 matches at 9 bases. The CDR3 is 14 amino acids. CDR1 is MRHNA, CDR2 SNTAGT, per germline. The trim removed 5 bases at V and 3 bases at J, leaving 4 bases unmatched. CDR3 in amino acids: CASSPGTGHYGYTF. In nucleotides, the CDR3 is TGTGCCAGCAGTCCCGGGACAGGGCACTATGGCTACACCTTC.

V gene TRBV7-2 combines with J gene TRBJ2-1; D remains ambiguous. This CDR3 has 15 amino acids. The V end was cut by 5 bases, the J end by 1 base, with 12 bases between. CDR1 is SGHTA and CDR2 is FQGNSA in the germline V gene. The CDR3 loop is CASSPGPLSYNEQFF. The CDR3 bases are TGTGCCAGCAGCCCTGGCCCCCTTTCCTACAATGAGCAGTTCTTC.

Comments on this clonotype: At one of its ends the junction is not consistent with the germline gene, which may arise from a read error. The chain recombines TRBV20-1 with TRBJ2-2, with D possibly being TRBD1 (7 bases). This CDR3 spans 12 amino acids. The germline V gene has CDR1 DFQATT and CDR2 SNEGSKA (reference sequence). The DNA of the CDR3 is TGCAGTGCCGACAGGGCCACCGGGGGGCTGTTTTTT. Amino acids: CSADRATGGLFF.

Details on this clonotype: A clone one base away is much larger, so this may be a read error. The chain joins TRBV29-1 to TRBJ2-1, with 11 nucleotides matching TRBD2. The J call may be faulty, since TRBJ2-7 better matches the DNA end. Per germline, CDR1 SQVTM and CDR2 ANQGSEA. The CDR3 extends over 14 amino acids. This chain's CDR3 is CSGLAGSSYNEQYF. The CDR3, as DNA: TGCAGCGGACTAGCGGGGAGCTCCTACAATGAGCAGTACTTC.

This CDR3 reads CSVVIERGANEQYF. The CDR3 nucleotides read TGCAGCGTTGTAATCGAAAGGGGGGCAAATGAGCAGTACTTC. The chain uses TRBV29-1 and TRBJ2-4; tentatively, D is TRBD1 or TRBD2 (6 bases each). Germline CDR1 reads SQVTM; CDR2 reads ANQGSEA. Between the trimmed V and J ends, which lost 4 bases and 13 bases, there was a span of 23 bases. The CDR3 totals 14 residues.

Comment on this clonotype: Its ends do not fully match the called genes, so a read error is possible. The J gene is TRBJ1-2, the V gene TRBV2, with D hard to call. The CDR3 sequence is 15 residues long. The V gene's germline CDR1 is SNHLY and CDR2 FYNNEI. The CDR3 protein is CASSEAQDFNYGDTF. CDR3 nucleotides: TGTGCCAGCAGTGAAGCTCAGGATTTTAACTATGGCGACACCTTC.